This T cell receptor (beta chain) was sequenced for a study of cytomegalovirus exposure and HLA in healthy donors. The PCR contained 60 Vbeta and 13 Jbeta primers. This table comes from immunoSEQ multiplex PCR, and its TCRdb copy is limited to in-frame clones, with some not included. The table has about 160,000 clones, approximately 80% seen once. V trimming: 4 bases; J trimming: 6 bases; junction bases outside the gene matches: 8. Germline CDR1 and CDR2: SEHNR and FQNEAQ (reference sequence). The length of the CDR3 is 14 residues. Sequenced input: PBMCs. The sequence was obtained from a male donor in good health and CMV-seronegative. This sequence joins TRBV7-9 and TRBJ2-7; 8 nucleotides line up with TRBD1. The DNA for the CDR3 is TGTGCCAGCAGCTCCCCCGGGACAGGCGGCGAGCAGTACTTC. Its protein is CASSSPGTGGEQYF.